This T cell receptor beta chain was captured by sequencing in a study of shared clonotypes between healthy human individuals. Study results and caveats: Represented diversity (both genetic and exposure-history) was limited by the small number of donors. Naive subsets generally had larger estimated richness than memory subsets. Around 5% of naive CD4 clonotypes were common to four donors.

Measured with immunoSEQ multiplex PCR; TCRdb has only the in-frame clones, and not every one. The table records some 660,000 clones, 73% of them present only once. Germline V gene data show CDR1 as LNHDA and CDR2 as SQIVND (reference sequence). The CDR3 is 13 amino acids. V was pared by 6 bases and J by 1 base, with 6 bases between. A single count supports this clone. What it recognizes is unknown. The sequence was collected from a woman aged 25 to 39 in good health. The source material was memory CD4+ T cells sorted from blood. Indicated subset: CD45RA-negative fraction. V is TRBV19 and J is TRBJ2-2; maybe TRBD2 (5 bases). CDR3 residues: CASRRENTGELFF. CDR3 nucleotide sequence: TGTGCCAGTAGGAGGGAGAACACCGGGGAGCTGTTTTTT.